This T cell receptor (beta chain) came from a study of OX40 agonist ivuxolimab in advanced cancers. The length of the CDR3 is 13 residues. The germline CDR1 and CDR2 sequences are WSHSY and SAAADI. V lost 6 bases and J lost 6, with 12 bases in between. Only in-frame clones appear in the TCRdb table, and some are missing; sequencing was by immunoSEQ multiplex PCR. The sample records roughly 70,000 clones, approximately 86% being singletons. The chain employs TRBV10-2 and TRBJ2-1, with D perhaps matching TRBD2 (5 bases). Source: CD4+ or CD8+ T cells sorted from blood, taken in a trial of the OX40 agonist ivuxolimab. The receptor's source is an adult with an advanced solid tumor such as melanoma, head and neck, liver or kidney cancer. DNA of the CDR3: TGCGCCAGCAGAGGGCTAGCTGGCAATGAGCAGTTCTTC. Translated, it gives CASRGLAGNEQFF.